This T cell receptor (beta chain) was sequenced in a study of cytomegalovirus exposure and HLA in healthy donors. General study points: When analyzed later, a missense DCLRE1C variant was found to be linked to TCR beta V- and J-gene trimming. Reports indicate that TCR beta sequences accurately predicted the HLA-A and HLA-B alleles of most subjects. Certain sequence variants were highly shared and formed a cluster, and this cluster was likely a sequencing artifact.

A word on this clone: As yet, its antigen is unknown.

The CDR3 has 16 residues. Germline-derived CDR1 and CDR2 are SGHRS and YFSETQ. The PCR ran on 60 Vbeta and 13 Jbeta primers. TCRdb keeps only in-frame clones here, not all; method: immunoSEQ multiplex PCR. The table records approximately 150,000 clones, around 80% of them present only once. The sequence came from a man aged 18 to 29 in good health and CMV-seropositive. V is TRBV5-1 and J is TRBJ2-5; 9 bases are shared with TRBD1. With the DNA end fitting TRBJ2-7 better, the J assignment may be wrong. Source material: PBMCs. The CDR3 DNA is TGCGCCAGCAGCTTGGGCACAGGGGGCTTGTATAACGAGCAGTACTTC. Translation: CASSLGTGGLYNEQYF.